This T cell receptor (beta chain) was found in a study of breast tumors, draining lymph nodes, adjacent tissues. Samples came from axillary lymph nodes draining the breast cancer. TCRdb called the multiplex PCR reads again in MiXCR, with one record for every CDR3 protein. The sample includes 200,000 to 250,000 distinct CDR3 sequences, under 40% of them seen just once. Study observations and caveats: Compared with lymph nodes, tumors were less diverse; compared with nontumor tissue, more. Findings are consistent with lymph node origin and intratumoral expansion of most tumor T cells. The lymph node origin of tumor T cells was framed as consistent with a hypothesis, not demonstrated. Luminal-like breast cancer showed significantly higher tumor–nontumor repertoire similarity than basal-like.

The CDR3 runs 13 residues. J lost 3 bases, V lost 4 bases, and 3 bases had no gene match. Germline V gene lookup returns CDR1 LGHDT and CDR2 YNNKEL (reference sequence). This clonotype was observed a handful of times. Antigen unknown. Sequences were obtained from axillary lymph node tissue. The clonotype originates from a female donor with breast cancer. Some clones in this sample may be carry-over from other donors' samples. This chain joins TRBV3-1 and TRBJ2-7; 7 nucleotides match TRBD2. CDR3 amino acids: CASSRRGVYEQYF. In DNA, the CDR3 is TGTGCCAGCAGCCGCCGGGGGGTCTACGAGCAGTACTTC.